These T cell receptor beta chains were read from a single sample in a study of CD8+ T cells in alopecia areata. Produced via immunoSEQ multiplex PCR; TCRdb's table is partial and in-frame only. The table has 140,000 to 150,000 clones, 50% to 65% seen once. Sequences were derived from CD8+ T cells sorted from blood, sampled at week 4, from a patient treated with tofacitinib. The receptors stem from a human donor with alopecia areata. Both conserved end residues are part of each CDR3. The D gene is left open where the match is weak. Rows may omit the clone size; those that give it use once, few, many or a size class.

cdr3_length	clone_size	j_call	v_call	d_call	cdr3_nt	cdr3_aa
11	-	TRBJ1-6	TRBV13	-	TGTGCCAGCAGCTCCGGTGGTACCCTCCACTTT	CASSSGGTLHF
15	few	TRBJ2-2	TRBV11-2	TRBD1	TGTGCCAGCCGAGGTGGGACAGGGGAACCCGGGGAGCTGTTTTTT	CASRGGTGEPGELFF
14	-	TRBJ1-1	TRBV15	TRBD1	TGTGCCACCAGCGTCCAGGGGGCGAACACTGAAGCTTTCTTT	CATSVQGANTEAFF
16	-	TRBJ2-5	TRBV29-1	-	TGCAGCGTTGAAAAACTTACGATTAACAGGGAAGAGACCCAGTACTTC	CSVEKLTINREETQYF
13	-	TRBJ1-1	TRBV4-3	-	TGCGCCAGCAGCCAAGATAGGGGCACTGAAGCTTTCTTT	CASSQDRGTEAFF
13	-	TRBJ1-5	TRBV6-5	-	TGTGCCAGCAGTCAAACAGAAGATCAGCCCCAGCATTTT	CASSQTEDQPQHF
14	-	TRBJ1-1	TRBV7-8	-	TGTGCCAGCAGCTTAGAGGGGATGAACACTGAAGCTTTCTTT	CASSLEGMNTEAFF
16	few	TRBJ2-7	TRBV14	TRBD1	TGTGCCAGCAGCCTGCAGACCGGGACAGGGCCGGGGGAGCAGTACTTC	CASSLQTGTGPGEQYF
16	-	TRBJ2-1	TRBV5-1	TRBD1	TGCGCCAGCAGCTTTGCCCGGGACAGGGCTCACAATGAGCAGTTCTTC	CASSFARDRAHNEQFF
13	-	TRBJ1-3	TRBV18	-	TGTGCCAGCTCACCAAACAGCAGAAACACCATATATTTT	CASSPNSRNTIYF
16	-	TRBJ1-1	TRBV7-8	-	TGTGCCAGCAGCTTAGATGGGGCAAGCAGCTTGTGGGGGTATTTCTTT	CASSLDGASSLWGYFF
15	few	TRBJ2-2	TRBV7-9	-	TGTGCCAGCAGCCAGGACCTGGTGAACACCGGGGAGCTGTTTTTT	CASSQDLVNTGELFF
13	-	TRBJ2-5	TRBV29-1	TRBD1	TGCAGCGCTGGAGGCAGGGGGCCGGAGACCCAGTACTTC	CSAGGRGPETQYF
13	few	TRBJ2-5	TRBV5-1	-	TGCGCCAGCAGCTTGGCAGGAATTGAGACCCAGTACTTC	CASSLAGIETQYF
15	-	TRBJ2-7	TRBV4-1	TRBD1	TGCGCCAGCAGTCCCTCGGGAAGGGGGCCCTACGAGCAGTACTTC	CASSPSGRGPYEQYF
13	-	TRBJ1-2	TRBV7-9	TRBD1	TGTGCCAGCAGCCTGGACAGGGATCATGGCTACACCTTC	CASSLDRDHGYTF
13	-	TRBJ2-1	TRBV19	-	TGTGCCAGTAGCAAGGGAATTTACAATGAGCAGTTCTTC	CASSKGIYNEQFF
16	-	TRBJ1-2	TRBV7-9	TRBD1	TGTGCCAGCAGCTCAGATGACAGGGCGCCTAACTATGGCTACACCTTC	CASSSDDRAPNYGYTF
15	-	TRBJ1-1	TRBV6-6	TRBD1	TGTGCCAGCAGTTACTCGAGTCAGGGGGCCCCGGAAGCTTTCTTT	CASSYSSQGAPEAFF
13	-	TRBJ1-2	TRBV5-1	-	TGCGCCACCTCTTCTGACTGGGACTATGGCTACACCTTC	CATSSDWDYGYTF
14	-	TRBJ1-1	TRBV4-1	-	TGCGCCAGCAACCACGTGACACGGAACACTGAAGCTTTCTTT	CASNHVTRNTEAFF
13	-	TRBJ1-1	TRBV13	-	TGTGCCAGCAGCCCCTACATGAACACTGAAGCTTTCTTT	CASSPYMNTEAFF
14	-	TRBJ2-1	TRBV27	-	TGTGCCAGCAGTTCCCTGGCCGTGGCGAATGAGCAGTTCTTC	CASSSLAVANEQFF
13	-	TRBJ2-2	TRBV29-1	-	TGCAGCGTTGGAACAGGGAACACCGGGGAGCTGTTTTTT	CSVGTGNTGELFF
15	once	TRBJ2-7	TRBV6-6	-	TGTGCCAGCAGTCCTTTGACGGGGACCTGGTTAGAGCAGTACTTC	CASSPLTGTWLEQYF
14	-	TRBJ2-5	TRBV7-2	TRBD2	TGTGCCAGCAGCTCCGGACTAGCGGCCGAGACCCAGTACTTC	CASSSGLAAETQYF
18	-	TRBJ2-2	TRBV27	TRBD1	TGTGCCAGCAGTTCCCCGGGACAGGGGGCATCGAACACCGGGGAGCTGTTTTTT	CASSSPGQGASNTGELFF
12	-	TRBJ2-1	TRBV29-1	TRBD2	TGCAGCGTTGCCGGGGGGGCTGTTGAGCAGTTCTTC	CSVAGGAVEQFF
15	-	TRBJ2-1	TRBV9	TRBD2	TGTGCCAGCAGCCTCACTAGCGACCCTTCCAATGAGCAGTTCTTC	CASSLTSDPSNEQFF
17	-	TRBJ2-4	TRBV11-2	-	TGTGCCAGCAGCTTAGGGAGGACTTCTCTAGCCAAAAACATTCAGTACTTC	CASSLGRTSLAKNIQYF
16	-	TRBJ1-1	TRBV7-3	-	TGTGCCAGCAGCTCTGGGGGGCCAGGGATGAACACTGAAGCTTTCTTT	CASSSGGPGMNTEAFF
12	-	TRBJ1-1	TRBV5-1	-	TGCGCCAGCAGCCGGTGGGGGAAAGAAGCTTTCTTT	CASSRWGKEAFF
13	-	TRBJ2-7	TRBV27	TRBD2	TGTGCCAGCAGTTTTGGCGGGGGGGCCGAGCAGTACTTC	CASSFGGGAEQYF
13	few	TRBJ1-4	TRBV29-1	TRBD1	TGCAGCGTAGTACAGGGGGCCGGTGAAAAACTGTTTTTT	CSVVQGAGEKLFF
13	-	TRBJ2-7	TRBV30	-	TGTGCCTGGATCAGGACGCCCGGATACGAGCAGTACTTC	CAWIRTPGYEQYF
13	-	TRBJ1-2	TRBV12-5	TRBD1	TGTGCTAGTGGTTTGGTACAGGGGCTCGGCTACACCTTC	CASGLVQGLGYTF
12	-	TRBJ2-7	TRBV29-1	-	TGCAGCGTTGGAGGGGTACGATACGAGCAGTACTTC	CSVGGVRYEQYF
12	-	TRBJ2-5	TRBV10-3	-	TGTGCCATCAGCCAAGCGGAAGAGACCCAGTACTTC	CAISQAEETQYF
14	-	TRBJ2-3	TRBV7-2	-	TGTGCCAGCAGCTTAGGACCCCGCACAGATACGCAGTATTTT	CASSLGPRTDTQYF
12	-	TRBJ2-3	TRBV25-1	-	TGTGCCAGCACTCATAGGGGGGATACGCAGTATTTT	CASTHRGDTQYF
14	few	TRBJ1-6	TRBV2	-	TGTGCCACCATTCAGCAGGGGAGGGATTCACCCCTCCACTTT	CATIQQGRDSPLHF
11	few	TRBJ1-1	TRBV20-1	-	TGCAGTACAGGGACGAACACTGAAGCTTTCTTT	CSTGTNTEAFF
15	-	TRBJ2-1	TRBV6-5	-	TGTGCCAGCAGTTACTCGCCAGGGCCCGACAATGAGCAGTTCTTC	CASSYSPGPDNEQFF